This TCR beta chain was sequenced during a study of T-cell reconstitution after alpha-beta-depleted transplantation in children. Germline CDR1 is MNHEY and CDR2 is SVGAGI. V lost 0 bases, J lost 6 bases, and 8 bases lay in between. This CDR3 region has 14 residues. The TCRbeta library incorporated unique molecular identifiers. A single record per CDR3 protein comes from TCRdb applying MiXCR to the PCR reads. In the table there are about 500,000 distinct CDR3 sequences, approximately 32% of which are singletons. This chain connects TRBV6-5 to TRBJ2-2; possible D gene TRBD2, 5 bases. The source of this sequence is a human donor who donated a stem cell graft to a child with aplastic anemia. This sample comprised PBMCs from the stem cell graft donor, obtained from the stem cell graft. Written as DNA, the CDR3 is TGTGCCAGCAGTTACTCGCTAGCCCCCGGGGAGCTGTTTTTT. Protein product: CASSYSLAPGELFF.